The 21 T cell receptor beta chains listed next were all sequenced from one sample in a study of identical twins. TCRdb reanalysed the 5' RACE reads using MiXCR and keeps one entry per CDR3 protein. The sample has 1,800,000 or so distinct CDR3 sequences; more than 30% are singletons. Sequencing was performed on cord blood. These receptors all stem from a newborn girl in good health.

This chain links TRBV5-1 with TRBJ2-7, with TRBD1 identical over 9 bases. CDR1 and CDR2 (germline): SGHRS, YFSETQ. This CDR3 contains 15 residues. Trimming cost V 1 base and J 2 bases; bases outside gene matches: 4. Here the CDR3 reads CASSLKGQGAYEQYF. CDR3 DNA sequence: TGCGCCAGCAGCTTGAAGGGACAGGGTGCCTACGAGCAGTACTTC.

CDR3 nucleotides: TGCAGCGTTGATACGAGGACCGGGGTCCCCACCTACGAGCAGTACTTC. Translation: CSVDTRTGVPTYEQYF. The J gene is TRBJ2-7, the V gene TRBV29-1; TRBD2 is a possible D gene (5 bases). The CDR3 covers 16 residues. Trimming stripped 3 bases from V and 2 bases from J, with 20 bases between. CDR1 is SQVTM, CDR2 ANQGSEA, per germline.

The J gene is TRBJ2-3, the V gene TRBV29-1, with D possibly being TRBD2 (5 bases). This CDR3 contains 10 residues. Trimming pared 5 bases from V and 7 bases from J, leaving 7 bases between. CDR1 SQVTM and CDR2 ANQGSEA come from the germline V gene. CDR3 in DNA: TGCAGCGTTAGGGAGAATACGCAGTATTTT. Residues: CSVRENTQYF.

The genes are TRBV21-1 and TRBJ2-5; TRBD2, the table's D call, lacks a check against the DNA. TRBV21-1 is a pseudogene. The CDR3 runs to 16 residues. CDR3 DNA: TGTGCCAGCAGCAAAGGGACTGGCGTGGTTGGGGAGACCCAGTACTTC. Its protein product is CASSKGTGVVGETQYF.

The gene calls are TRBV12-3 or TRBV12-4 and TRBJ1-1; D is possibly TRBD1 (5 bases). This CDR3 spans 12 amino acids. V was cut by 4 bases and J by 6 bases, with 9 bases left in between. The CDR3 loop reads CASSWLGAEAFF. The DNA for the CDR3 is TGTGCCAGCAGTTGGCTGGGGGCTGAAGCTTTCTTT.

This clonotype was found a few times. The chain combines TRBV4-1 with TRBJ2-4; either TRBD1 or TRBD2 may supply D (5 bases each). CDR1 is MGHRA and CDR2 is YSYEKL in the germline V gene. The ends were cut back, 1 base at V and 13 bases at J, with 20 bases in the middle. The CDR3 spans 15 residues. CDR3 sequence reads: CASSQVSGSMGEQYF. The CDR3 DNA follows: TGCGCCAGCAGCCAAGTATCAGGGTCAATGGGGGAGCAGTACTTC.

The rearrangement uses TRBV5-1 and TRBJ2-1; 12 nucleotides agree with TRBD2. This CDR3 region has 20 residues. The junction had 10 bases not matched to a gene; V was cut back by 0 bases and J by 0 bases. CDR1 and CDR2 from the germline V gene are SGHRS and YFSETQ. CDR3 sequence: CASSLGSLAGGSSSYNEQFF. The CDR3 DNA reads TGCGCCAGCAGCTTGGGGTCACTAGCGGGGGGCTCTAGCTCCTACAATGAGCAGTTCTTC.

A few counts support this clonotype. The V call is TRBV4-1, the J call TRBJ2-7; TRBD2 matches at 13 bases. After removal of 0 bases from V and 1 base from J, the junction contained 12 bases not matched to a gene. Germline V gene data show CDR1 as MGHRA and CDR2 as YSYEKL. The CDR3 extends over 20 amino acids. The CDR3 reads CASSQDWRTSGRGISYEQYF. The CDR3, as DNA: TGCGCCAGCAGCCAAGATTGGCGGACTAGCGGGAGAGGAATATCCTACGAGCAGTACTTC.

A single count supports this clonotype. V and J are TRBV20-1 and TRBJ2-1; 8 nucleotides agree with TRBD2. The J call is in doubt because the DNA end fits TRBJ2-7 better. The CDR3 sequence is 14 residues long. Per germline, CDR1 DFQATT and CDR2 SNEGSKA (reference sequence). In nucleotides, the CDR3 is TGCAGTGCTAGAGCGGGGGGGCTAAACAATGAGCAGTACTTC. Protein sequence: CSARAGGLNNEQYF.

The rearrangement joins TRBV25-1 to TRBJ2-3; TRBD1 matches at 10 bases. Germline V CDR1 and CDR2: MGHDK, SYGVNS. V was clipped by 2 bases and J by 3 bases; unmatched bases: 2. The CDR3 length is 15 residues. CDR3 coding DNA: TGTGCCAGCAGTGAAAGGGACAGGGGTACAGATACGCAGTATTTT. Translated: CASSERDRGTDTQYF.

In its sample, this clonotype was seen once. The rearrangement links TRBV20-1 to TRBJ2-3, with 12 bases fitting TRBD1. Germline assignment: CDR1 DFQATT and CDR2 SNEGSKA (reference sequence). The CDR3 sequence is 15 residues long. Trimming removed 1 base from V and 4 bases from J; junction bases left unmatched: 3. The CDR3 spells CSARGDRGRADTQYF. For the CDR3, the DNA is TGCAGTGCTAGAGGGGACAGGGGGCGCGCAGATACGCAGTATTTT.

This clonotype came up a few times. This chain links TRBV5-6 with TRBJ2-3; 9 bases match TRBD2. Trimming cost V 2 bases and J 5 bases; bases outside gene matches: 6. This CDR3 is built from 15 residues. Germline V lookup: CDR1 SGHDT, CDR2 YYEEEE. DNA for the CDR3: TGTGCCAGCAGCTTTGGACTAGCGCCCGGAGATACGCAGTATTTT. Its translation is CASSFGLAPGDTQYF.

This clonotype occurred a few times. V and J are TRBV20-1 and TRBJ2-4; D remains unclear. Germline V gives CDR1 DFQATT, CDR2 SNEGSKA (reference sequence). The CDR3 extends over 14 amino acids. V was cut by 6 bases and J by 8 bases, with 20 bases left in between. The CDR3 region is CSASSNNPADIQYF. The DNA of the CDR3 is TGCAGTGCGAGTTCCAATAATCCGGCCGACATTCAGTACTTC.

This clonotype was counted ten times or more. The genes are TRBV28 and TRBJ2-5; perhaps TRBD1 as D (5 bases). Germline values: CDR1 MDHEN, CDR2 SYDVKM. Trimming took 6 bases from V and 4 from J, leaving 15 bases between them. This CDR3 is built from 14 residues. The CDR3 loop is CASRRPQGSETQYF. As DNA, the CDR3 is TGTGCCAGCAGGCGACCCCAGGGTTCAGAGACCCAGTACTTC.

The V gene is TRBV2, the J gene TRBJ2-7; 7 bases fit TRBD1. Trimming cost V 6 bases and J 4 bases; bases outside gene matches: 12. This CDR3 contains 15 residues. Germline V gene lookup returns CDR1 SNHLY and CDR2 FYNNEI. The CDR3 loop is CASRSTGTVIYEQYF. In nucleotides, the CDR3 is TGTGCCAGCAGATCTACCGGGACAGTAATTTACGAGCAGTACTTC.

This sequence joins TRBV5-1 and TRBJ1-1; D is perhaps TRBD1 (6 bases). The CDR3 sequence is 14 residues long. V gave up 4 bases and J gave up 8 bases, with 18 bases separating them. The V gene's germline CDR1 is SGHRS and CDR2 YFSETQ. In DNA, the CDR3 is TGCGCCAGCAGCGTTAGAGACAGGCCTTCAGAAGCTTTCTTT. As protein: CASSVRDRPSEAFF.

The V and J genes are TRBV27 and TRBJ2-1; perhaps TRBD1 as D (6 bases). Germline lookup yields CDR1 MNHEY and CDR2 SMNVEV (reference sequence). Trimming pared 8 bases from V and 2 bases from J, leaving 16 bases between. The CDR3 length is 15 residues. The CDR3 DNA reads as TGTGCCAGCTCTCCCCTACAGGGAGCCTACAATGAGCAGTTCTTC. This encodes CASSPLQGAYNEQFF.

This clonotype came up many times. The chain employs TRBV19 and TRBJ2-3, with 13 nucleotides matching TRBD2. CDR1 and CDR2 (germline): LNHDA, SQIVND (reference sequence). V dropped 5 bases and J dropped 3; count of bases not matched to a gene: 2. This CDR3 is built from 15 residues. The DNA for the CDR3 is TGTGCCAGTAGTGGACTAGCGGGAGCGACAGATACGCAGTATTTT. Amino acid sequence: CASSGLAGATDTQYF.

The gene calls are TRBV7-2 and TRBJ2-7; D is ambiguous. CDR3 length equals 12 residues. Trimming took off 3 bases at V and 5 bases at J, with 8 bases between the two ends. Germline CDR1 is SGHTA and CDR2 is FQGNSA. CDR3 in amino acids: CASSFRLNEQYF. The CDR3 coding sequence is TGTGCCAGCAGCTTTCGGCTAAACGAGCAGTACTTC.

This clonotype has just a few counts. The rearrangement uses TRBV5-1 and TRBJ1-4, with D unresolved. Germline CDR1 is SGHRS and CDR2 is YFSETQ. The CDR3 has 17 amino acids. V was shortened by 0 bases and J by 2 bases, with 14 bases between the two germline ends. DNA for the CDR3: TGCGCCAGCAGCTTGGCGCCAAACGGTCGCACTAATGAAAAACTGTTTTTT. Translating it yields CASSLAPNGRTNEKLFF. Looking up the rest from reference TRBV5-1 and TRBJ1-4 gives the full variable domain: KAGVTQTPRYLIKTRGQQVTLSCSPISGHRSVSWYQQTPGQGLQFLFEYFSETQRNKGNFPGRFSGRQFSNSRSEMNVSTLELGDSALYLCASSLAPNGRTNEKLFFGSGTQLSVL.

The chain recombines TRBV5-1 with TRBJ2-1; either TRBD1 or TRBD2 may supply D (5 bases each). Germline CDR1 reads SGHRS; CDR2 reads YFSETQ. This CDR3 is 17 amino acids long. Trimming removed 6 bases from V and 0 bases from J, with 19 bases in between. The chain's CDR3 is CASTPLSGQSSYNEQFF. CDR3 in DNA: TGCGCCAGCACTCCCCTGTCGGGGCAGAGCTCCTACAATGAGCAGTTCTTC.